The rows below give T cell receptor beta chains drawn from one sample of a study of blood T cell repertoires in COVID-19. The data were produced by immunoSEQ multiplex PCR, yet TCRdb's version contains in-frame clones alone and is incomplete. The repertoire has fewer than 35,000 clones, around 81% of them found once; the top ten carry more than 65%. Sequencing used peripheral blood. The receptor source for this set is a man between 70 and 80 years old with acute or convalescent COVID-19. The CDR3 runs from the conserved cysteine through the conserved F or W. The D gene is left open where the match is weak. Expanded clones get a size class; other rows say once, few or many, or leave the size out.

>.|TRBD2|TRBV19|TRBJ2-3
TGTGCCAGTAGTCCACTAGCGGGAGGGGACACAGATACGCAGTATTTT
CASSPLAGGDTDTQYF
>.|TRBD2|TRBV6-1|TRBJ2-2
TGTGCCAGCAGTGGTAGCGGGAGGTTGCGCACCGGGGAGCTGTTTTTT
CASSGSGRLRTGELFF
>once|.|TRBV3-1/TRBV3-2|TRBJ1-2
TGTGCCAGCAGCCAAGATCTGGCCAGAACCAACTATGGCTACACCTTC
CASSQDLARTNYGYTF
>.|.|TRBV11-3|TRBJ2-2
TGTGCCAGCAGCTTAGTGGGGAGGACCGGGGAGCTGTTTTTT
CASSLVGRTGELFF
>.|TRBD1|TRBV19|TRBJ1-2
TGTGCCAGTAGTATATTTTCGGACAGGGTTTTTGGCTACACCTTC
CASSIFSDRVFGYTF
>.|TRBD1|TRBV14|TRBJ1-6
TGTGCCAGCAGCCGCCGGGACAGCTTATTCATGAGGTCACCCCTCCACTTT
CASSRRDSLFMRSPLHF
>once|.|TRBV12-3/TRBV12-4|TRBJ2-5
TGTGCCAGCAGTTTCGGGATACAAGAGACCCAGTACTTC
CASSFGIQETQYF
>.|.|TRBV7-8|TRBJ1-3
TGTGCCAGCAGCTCCCCGGCAGGGGTTGGAAACACCATATATTTT
CASSSPAGVGNTIYF
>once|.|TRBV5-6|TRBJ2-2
TGTGCCAGCAGTTCAGGACACCCAAATACCGGGGAGCTGTTTTTT
CASSSGHPNTGELFF
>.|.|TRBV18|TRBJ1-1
TGTGCCAGCTCATGGGATCTCGTGGGGGGTGAAGCTTTCTTT
CASSWDLVGGEAFF
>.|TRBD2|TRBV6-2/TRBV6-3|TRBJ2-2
TGTGCCAGCAGCCAAACTAGCGGGCGTACCGGGGAGCTGTTTTTT
CASSQTSGRTGELFF
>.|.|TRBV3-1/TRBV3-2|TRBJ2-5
TGTGCCAGCAGCCGCGAAGAGACCCAGTACTTC
CASSREETQYF
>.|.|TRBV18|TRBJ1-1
TGTGCCAGCTCACCACGTAGCAGGGCGACCGAAGTCTTT
CASSPRSRATEVF
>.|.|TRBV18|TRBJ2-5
TGTGCCAGCTCACCTACGGGACCGCCAGGAGGGGACCAGTACTTC
CASSPTGPPGGDQYF
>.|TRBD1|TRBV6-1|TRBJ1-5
TGTGCCAGCAGTGAGGGGGACAGGGGGCGAAGTCAGCCCCAGCATTTT
CASSEGDRGRSQPQHF
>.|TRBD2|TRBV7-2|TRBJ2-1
TGTGCCAGCAGCTTAGGTTTTCGGGGACTAGCGGGAGTCAATGAGCAGTTCTTC
CASSLGFRGLAGVNEQFF
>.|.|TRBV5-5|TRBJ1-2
TGTGCCAGCAGCTTGGAAATGTCGCAGGGCTATGGCTACACCTTC
CASSLEMSQGYGYTF
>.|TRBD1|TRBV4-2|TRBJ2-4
TGTGCCAGCAGCAGGGACAGGGGAGGAAACATTCAGTACTTC
CASSRDRGGNIQYF
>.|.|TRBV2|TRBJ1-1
TGTGCCAGCAGTGTTGACAGGCTTAGGGAAGCTTTCTTT
CASSVDRLREAFF
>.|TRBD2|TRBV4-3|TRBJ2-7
TGCGCCAGCAGCCCAAGGTTAGCTAGCGGGTCCTACGAGCAGTACTTC
CASSPRLASGSYEQYF
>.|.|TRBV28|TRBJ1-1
TGTGCCATCCTCGGGCTTGGGGGCTTGGACACTGAAGCTTTCTTT
CAILGLGGLDTEAFF
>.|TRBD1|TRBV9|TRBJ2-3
TGTGCCAGCAGCGCCGGCCCAGGGGGACAGGGGGCGCAGGGAGATACGCAGTATTTT
CASSAGPGGQGAQGDTQYF
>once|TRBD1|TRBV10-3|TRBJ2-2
TGTGCCATCAGTGTGGCGACAGGGGACACCGGGGAGCTGTTTTTT
CAISVATGDTGELFF
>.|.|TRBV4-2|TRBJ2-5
TGTGCCAGCAGCTCAGGGGTGGTTGGCCTAGAGACCCAGTACTTC
CASSSGVVGLETQYF
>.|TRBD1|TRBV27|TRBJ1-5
TGTGCCAGCAGTCCAGGGACAGCTTCAAATCAGCCCCAGCATTTT
CASSPGTASNQPQHF
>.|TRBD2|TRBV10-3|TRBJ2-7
TGTGCCACTTCCGGGGGGGCCATAATCTACGAGCAGTACTTC
CATSGGAIIYEQYF
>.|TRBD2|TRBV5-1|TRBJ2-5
TGCGCCAGCAGCTTGGAGGGACTAGCGCTCCTGGGGACCCAGTACTTC
CASSLEGLALLGTQYF
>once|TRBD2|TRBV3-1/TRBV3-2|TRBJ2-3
TGTGCCAGCAGCCAATATAGCGGGCCGTTTGGGCAGTATTTT
CASSQYSGPFGQYF
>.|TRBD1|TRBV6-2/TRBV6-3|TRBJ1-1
TGTGCCAGCAGTGGACAGGGGGCAGCGGACACTGAAGCTTTCTTT
CASSGQGAADTEAFF
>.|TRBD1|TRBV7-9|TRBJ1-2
TGTGCCAGCCAAACCAGGGACAGTTCCTATTCGGGGGGCTACACCTTC
CASQTRDSSYSGGYTF
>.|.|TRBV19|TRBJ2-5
TGTGCCAGTTCCCACTACCTACAAGAGACCCAGTACTTC
CASSHYLQETQYF
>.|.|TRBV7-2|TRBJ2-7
TGTGCCAGCAGCTTATACGGAGGAATGGAGTACGAGCAGTACTTC
CASSLYGGMEYEQYF
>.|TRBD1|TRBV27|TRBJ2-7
TGTGCCAGCAGTTTAAGGGCGGGACAGGACTCCTACGAGCAGTACTTC
CASSLRAGQDSYEQYF
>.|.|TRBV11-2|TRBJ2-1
TGTGCCAGCAGCCCCTCTTTTTTACAGGAGCAGTTCTTC
CASSPSFLQEQFF
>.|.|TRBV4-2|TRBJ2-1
TGTGCCAGCAGCCAACTACGGAGCTCCTACAATGAGCAGTTCTTC
CASSQLRSSYNEQFF
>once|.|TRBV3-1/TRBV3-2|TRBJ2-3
TGTGCCAGCAGCAGCCGCTCGGGGGTACCCACAGATACGCAGTATTTT
CASSSRSGVPTDTQYF
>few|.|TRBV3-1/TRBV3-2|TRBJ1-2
TGTGCCAGCAGCCCTTCATTGGGGGCTGGCTACACCTTC
CASSPSLGAGYTF
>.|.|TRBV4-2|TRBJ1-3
TGTGCCAGCAGCCAACAACTCGGTTCCAACTCTGGAAACACCATATATTTT
CASSQQLGSNSGNTIYF
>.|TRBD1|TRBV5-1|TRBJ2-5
TGCGCCAGCAGCTGGGGACAGGGGAAGGAGACCCAGTACTTC
CASSWGQGKETQYF
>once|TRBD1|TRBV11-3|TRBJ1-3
TGTGCCAGCAGCGCGGGACAGTCTGGAAACACCATATATTTT
CASSAGQSGNTIYF
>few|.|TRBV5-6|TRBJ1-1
TGTGCCAGCAGCGTGGGAGGGTACACTGAAGCTTTCTTT
CASSVGGYTEAFF
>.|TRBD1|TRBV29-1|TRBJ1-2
TGCAGCGTCGAATCCGGGACAGGGGTAGGCTACACCTTC
CSVESGTGVGYTF
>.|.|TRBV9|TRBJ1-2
TGTGCCAGCAGCACCCAACAGGGAAGGTCTGGCTACACCTTC
CASSTQQGRSGYTF
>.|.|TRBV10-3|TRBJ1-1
TGTGCCATCAGCAGGTCTGGGAACACTGAAGCTTTCTTT
CAISRSGNTEAFF
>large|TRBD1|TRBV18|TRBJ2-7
TGTGCCAGCTCACCAGGGACAGGACGTACCTACGAGCAGTACTTC
CASSPGTGRTYEQYF
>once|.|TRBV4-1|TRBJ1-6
TGCGCCAGCAGCCAAGATTGGCAGGGCGAGAATTCACCCCTCCACTTT
CASSQDWQGENSPLHF
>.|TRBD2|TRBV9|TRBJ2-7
TGTGCCAGCAGCGTAAGGGCGGGAGTGGCCCTCTACGAGCAGTACTTC
CASSVRAGVALYEQYF
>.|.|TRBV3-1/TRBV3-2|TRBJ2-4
TGTGCCAGCAGCCAACCCAGCCGGGGCATTCAGTACTTC
CASSQPSRGIQYF
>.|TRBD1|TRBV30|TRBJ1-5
TGTGCCTCTTCCCCGGGGACAGGACCTCAGAGCAATCAGCCCCAGCATTTT
CASSPGTGPQSNQPQHF
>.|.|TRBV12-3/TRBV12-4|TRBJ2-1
TGTGCCAGCAGCCCACAAGACAATGAGCAGTTCTTC
CASSPQDNEQFF
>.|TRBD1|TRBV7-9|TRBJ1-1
TGTGCCAGCAGCGTGGACAGGGATGGCACTGAAGCTTTCTTT
CASSVDRDGTEAFF
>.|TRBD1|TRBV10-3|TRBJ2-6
TGTGCCATCAGTGCGTCCGCCGGGACAGGGACACCCCTTGGGGCCAACGTCCTGACTTTC
CAISASAGTGTPLGANVLTF
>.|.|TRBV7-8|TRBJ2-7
TGTGCCAGCAGCTTAGTTCGAGGGTCCTACGAGCAGTACTTC
CASSLVRGSYEQYF